Sequencing of this T cell receptor (beta chain) was carried out in a study of T cells in women clearing cervical HPV infection. Study background: Cases' blood sampling followed lesion detection by median approximately 140 days (90 to 200).

CDR1 and CDR2 from the germline V gene are SEHNR and FQNEAQ (reference sequence). This CDR3 region has 13 residues. Note on this clone: Antigen: not known. The CDR3 end is not reached by the read, which stops 3 residues before it; the germline J gene fills it in.

The assay was immunoSEQ multiplex PCR, and TCRdb's table has in-frame clones only and misses some. The data show 39,000 or so clones, and the top ten clones hold 6.4%. Findings and limits, study-wide: Cases carried less TRBV6-7 than controls: about 0.1% versus 0.15%.

The origin of this receptor is a woman between 18 and 69 years old with a cervical HPV16 infection that either progressed to CIN3+ or cleared (not recorded which). The gene calls are TRBV7-9 and TRBJ2-3; no definite D call. The sequencing input was blood buffy coat. The CDR3 loop reads CASSALESFAQYF. CDR3 bases read: TGTGCCAGCAGCGCACTTGAATCGTTCGCG.